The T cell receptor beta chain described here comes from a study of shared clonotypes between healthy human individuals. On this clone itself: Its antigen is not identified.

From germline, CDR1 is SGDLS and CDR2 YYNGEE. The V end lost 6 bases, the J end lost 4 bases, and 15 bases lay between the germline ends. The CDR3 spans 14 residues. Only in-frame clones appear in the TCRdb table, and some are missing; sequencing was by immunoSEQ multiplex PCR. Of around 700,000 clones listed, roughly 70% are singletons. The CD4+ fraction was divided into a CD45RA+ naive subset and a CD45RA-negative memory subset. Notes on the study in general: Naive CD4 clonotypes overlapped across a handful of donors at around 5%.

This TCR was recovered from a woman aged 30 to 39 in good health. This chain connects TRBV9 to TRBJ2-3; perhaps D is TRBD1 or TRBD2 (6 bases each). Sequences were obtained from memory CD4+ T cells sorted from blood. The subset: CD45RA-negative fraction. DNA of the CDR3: TGTGCCAGCACCAAAAGGGGGGAGGCAGATACGCAGTATTTT. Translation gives CASTKRGEADTQYF.